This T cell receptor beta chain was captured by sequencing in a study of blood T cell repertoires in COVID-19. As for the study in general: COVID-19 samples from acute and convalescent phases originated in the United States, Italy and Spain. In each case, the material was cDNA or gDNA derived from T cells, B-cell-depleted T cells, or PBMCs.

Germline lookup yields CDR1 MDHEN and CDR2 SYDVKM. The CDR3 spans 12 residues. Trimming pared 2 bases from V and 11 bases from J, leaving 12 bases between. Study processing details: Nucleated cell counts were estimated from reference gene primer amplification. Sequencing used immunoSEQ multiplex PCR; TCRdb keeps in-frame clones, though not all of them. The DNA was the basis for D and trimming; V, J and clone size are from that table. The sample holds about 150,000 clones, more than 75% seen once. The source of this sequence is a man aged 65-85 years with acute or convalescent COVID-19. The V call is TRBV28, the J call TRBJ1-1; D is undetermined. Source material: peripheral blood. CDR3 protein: CASSLLSRGAFF. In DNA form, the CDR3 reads TGTGCCAGCAGTTTACTCAGTAGAGGGGCTTTCTTT.